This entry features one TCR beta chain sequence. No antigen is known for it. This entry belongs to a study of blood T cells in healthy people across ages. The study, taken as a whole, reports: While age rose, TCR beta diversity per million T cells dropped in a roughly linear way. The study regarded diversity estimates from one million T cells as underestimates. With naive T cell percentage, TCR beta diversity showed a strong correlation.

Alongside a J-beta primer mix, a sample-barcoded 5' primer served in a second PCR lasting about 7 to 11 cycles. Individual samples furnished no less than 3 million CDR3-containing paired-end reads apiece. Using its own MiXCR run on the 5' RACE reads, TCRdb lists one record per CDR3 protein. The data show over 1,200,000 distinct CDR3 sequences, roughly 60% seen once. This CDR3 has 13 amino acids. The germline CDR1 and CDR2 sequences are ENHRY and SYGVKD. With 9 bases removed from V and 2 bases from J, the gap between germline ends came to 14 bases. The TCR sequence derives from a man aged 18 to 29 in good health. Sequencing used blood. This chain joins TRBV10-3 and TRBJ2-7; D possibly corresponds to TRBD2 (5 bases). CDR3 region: CAISEAVTYEQYF. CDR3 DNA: TGTGCCATATCGGAGGCGGTTACCTACGAGCAGTACTTC.